This paragraph covers one T cell receptor (beta chain) sequence. This clonotype is assessed as medium-sized (0.01 to 0.1%). No cognate antigen has been identified for it. No much larger clone exists at a distance of one base, and base qualities are not known. From the cysteine up to the phenylalanine, the CDR3 has a length of 13 residues. Only CDR3 DNA remains: 39 bases, in frame from the first base. V and J lose 5 bases and 8 bases, and a span of 15 bases separates them. CDR1 and CDR2 (SGHVS, FQNEAQ) derive from the germline V gene. The data were taken from a study of neurological immune-mediated disorders (dated by TCRdb to the late 2010s). Regarding the study in general: Peripheral blood TCR-beta repertoires from HTLV-I-associated myelopathy (HAM/TSP) patients, multiple sclerosis patients and healthy controls were compared by UMI-based sequencing. The roughly 110 TCR-beta libraries covered PBMC samples along with longitudinal samples, technical triplicates, and paired sorted CD4+ and CD8+ T-cell subsets. The cohort was made up of about 65 subjects, consisting of some 14 HAM/TSP patients, around 35 multiple sclerosis patients and around 20 healthy controls. Broader findings and caveats from the paper: No identical CDR3 amino acid sequences were found to be shared among expanded clones across subjects, suggesting that TCR-beta repertoires were private in all groups. The highest TCR clonal expansion was observed in HAM/TSP patients, whereas the lowest was observed in MS patients, even when compared with healthy controls.

The healthy controls were volunteers from blood banks in Maryland, USA. For the unsorted PBMC libraries, 2 million PBMCs were stored in RNAlater at -80 degrees C until RNA extraction and were used to generate the libraries. Peripheral blood was subjected to Ficoll-Hypaque density gradient centrifugation to isolate PBMCs, which were then cryopreserved in liquid nitrogen. To synthesize cDNA, template-switch 5'RACE was performed with a primer carrying a 10-nucleotide random unique molecular identifier so that each TCR transcript was tagged. Every sequencing run covered 15-18 subjects and yielded more than 160 million TCR-beta sequences. Total RNA was extracted with the RNeasy kit. Using the KAPA Real-time Library Amplification kit, TCR-beta VDJ regions were amplified with primers for the TCR constant region and the 5'RACE anchor. Sample indexes and Illumina adaptors were added in a first PCR, after which library yield was increased in a second PCR. After Ampure bead purification, the TCR product of roughly 650 bp was size-selected on a 2% E-gel SizeSelection system. Before pooling, libraries had their quality checked on a Bioanalyzer, their concentration measured with Qubit, and their quantity determined with the Kapa Library Quantification kit. An Illumina HiSeq 2500 was used to sequence the libraries paired-end at 2 x 150 bp. To increase sequence diversity, roughly 24-32% phiX was spiked into each library pool. On the authors' methods: The quality-filtered reads were processed with the UMI-based MiGEC pipeline, whose error correction step removed more than 80% of the raw TCR sequences. VDJ genes were aligned to IMGT germline references, and clonotypes were defined by unique CDR3 amino acid sequence plus V-J genes. Clonal expansion, Shannon diversity and CDR3 relatedness were evaluated with VDJtools (CalcPairwiseDistances, ClusterSamples), while phylogenetic trees were built in CLCbio workbench. Expanded clones were defined as having at least 8 unique UMIs, based on coefficient-of-variation modelling across technical triplicates. The raw public reads went through TCRdb reprocessing: fastp at Q25, MiXCR clone calling, in-frame beta chains kept. Entries are consolidated by CDR3 protein sequence, retaining the most common genes and DNA. Here the V and J calls rest on TCRdb's processing, not on the authors' analysis. This sample lists about 29,000 distinct CDR3 sequences; 9% to 15% were detected once. Clones ranked in the top ten supply approximately 8% of the sample.

Recombination joined TRBV7-8 with TRBJ1-1, with TRBD1 as a weak D call on 6 bases. The receptor was derived from a man aged 60-69 years in good health. The sequencing sample was made of PBMCs. The CDR3 protein: CASSPPRTDEAFF. The sequenced DNA is TGTGCCAGCAGCCCCCCGCGGACAGACGAAGCTTTCTTT.